Listed below are T cell receptor beta chains from one sample, sequenced in a study of early T cells in non-severe SARS-CoV-2 infection. TCRdb analysed the 5' RACE reads with MiXCR anew, one entry per CDR3 protein. The repertoire holds some 60,000 distinct CDR3 sequences, with roughly 13% as singletons. Sequenced material: whole blood. These receptors were taken from an adult who was a healthcare worker with PCR-confirmed SARS-CoV-2 infection or an uninfected control (not recorded which). CDR3s include the opening cysteine and the closing phenylalanine or tryptophan. The D gene is left open where the match is weak. Clone size appears in some rows only: once, few, many, or a class for an expanded clone.

TRBV11-2,TRBJ2-1,many,NA,TGTGCCAGCAGCTTAGCTAGCAGGTGGGAGCAGTTCTTC,CASSLASRWEQFF
TRBV9,TRBJ1-6,NA,TRBD1,TGTGCCAGCACGAAGTCCGGGACAGGGAGCTCCTATAATTCACCCCTCCACTTT,CASTKSGTGSSYNSPLHF
TRBV30,TRBJ2-1,few,TRBD1,TGTGCCTGGAGTTTCACAGGGGGCGCGAATGAGCAGTTCTTC,CAWSFTGGANEQFF
TRBV5-1,TRBJ2-5,many,NA,TGCGCCAGCAGCCCCTCAGGGGCCCAAGAGACCCAGTACTTC,CASSPSGAQETQYF
TRBV12-3/TRBV12-4,TRBJ1-2,NA,NA,TGTGCCAGCAGTCCGACAGTTCCCGATGGCTACACCTTC,CASSPTVPDGYTF
TRBV18,TRBJ2-3,NA,NA,TGTGCCAGCTCACCAGACCAGCCGGGCACAGATACGCAGTATTTT,CASSPDQPGTDTQYF
TRBV12-3/TRBV12-4,TRBJ2-7,few,NA,TGTGCCAGCAGTTTAGCGGGACCACTCTCCGGGCAGTACTTC,CASSLAGPLSGQYF
TRBV19,TRBJ1-5,NA,TRBD1,TGTGCCAGTAGTACCGCAGGGGGTAGCAATCAGCCCCAGCATTTT,CASSTAGGSNQPQHF
TRBV7-2,TRBJ2-1,few,TRBD2,TGTGCCAGCAGCCCCACTAGCGGGGGGCTTCGACTTTACAATGAGCAGTTCTTC,CASSPTSGGLRLYNEQFF
TRBV10-3,TRBJ2-6,once,NA,TGTGCCATCAGTGCCGGGGCCAACGTCCTGACTTTC,CAISAGANVLTF
TRBV29-1,TRBJ2-7,many,NA,TGCAGCGTCCAACGGGCGAATAACGAGCAGTACTTC,CSVQRANNEQYF
TRBV24-1,TRBJ1-1,many,TRBD1,TGTGCCACCAGTCAGACAGGGTCGTCGGCTGAAGCTTTCTTT,CATSQTGSSAEAFF
TRBV5-8,TRBJ2-5,many,NA,TGTGCCAGCAGCTCCCTCTTGATGGGGGATGGAGAGACCCAGTACTTC,CASSSLLMGDGETQYF
TRBV5-1,TRBJ1-1,NA,NA,TGCGCCAGCAGCGTTCAGAGCATGGACACTGAAGCTTTCTTT,CASSVQSMDTEAFF
TRBV12-2,TRBJ1-4,few,NA,TGTGCAAGTCGCTTCTTGGGCCCCATGGATGAAAAACTGTTTTTT,CASRFLGPMDEKLFF
TRBV6-5,TRBJ1-5,many,TRBD1,TGTGCCAGCAGCCCGACAGGGAGGTTCGATCAGCCCCAGCATTTT,CASSPTGRFDQPQHF
TRBV29-1,TRBJ1-1,few,NA,TGCAGCGGATCCCATTACGTGAACACTGAAGCTTTCTTT,CSGSHYVNTEAFF
TRBV20-1,TRBJ1-5,NA,NA,TGCAGTGCAGAGCGGGGGGCATATCAGCCCCAGCATTTT,CSAERGAYQPQHF
TRBV28,TRBJ2-3,many,NA,TGTGCCGTCAAAGGTTCCACAGATACGCAGTATTTT,CAVKGSTDTQYF
TRBV6-1,TRBJ1-1,many,TRBD1,TGTGCCAGCAGTGGACAGGGACAGAGTAACACTGAAGCTTTCTTT,CASSGQGQSNTEAFF